This T cell receptor beta chain derives from a study of blood T cell repertoires in COVID-19. Across the whole study: From the United States, Italy and Spain came samples of acute and convalescent COVID-19.

Authors' analysis steps: Amplified reference gene primers provided the basis for estimating nucleated cell counts. Profiled with immunoSEQ multiplex PCR; TCRdb holds only in-frame clones, not every one. The DNA gave D and trimming, while V, J and clone size come from that table. The sample gives roughly 150,000 clones, 80% to 85% of which show up once; approximately 11% is in the top ten. Sequenced input: peripheral blood. This receptor was identified in a man aged 70-80 years with active or convalescent COVID-19.

The CDR3 protein is CASKSSGRYEQYF. Written as DNA, the CDR3 is TGTGCTAGTAAGTCCTCGGGTCGGTACGAGCAGTACTTC. The V and J genes are TRBV12-5 and TRBJ2-7; D unclear. From germline, CDR1 is LGHNT and CDR2 FRNRAP. This CDR3 spans 13 amino acids. The V gene lost 8 bases and the J gene lost 4 bases, with 15 bases spanning the gap. The complete variable domain, with remaining parts taken from reference TRBV12-5 and TRBJ2-7, reads DARVTQTPRHKVTEMGQEVTMRCQPILGHNTVFWYRQTMMQGLELLAYFRNRAPLDDSGMPKDRFSAEMPDATLATLKIQPSEPRDSAVYFCASKSSGRYEQYFGPGTRLTVT.